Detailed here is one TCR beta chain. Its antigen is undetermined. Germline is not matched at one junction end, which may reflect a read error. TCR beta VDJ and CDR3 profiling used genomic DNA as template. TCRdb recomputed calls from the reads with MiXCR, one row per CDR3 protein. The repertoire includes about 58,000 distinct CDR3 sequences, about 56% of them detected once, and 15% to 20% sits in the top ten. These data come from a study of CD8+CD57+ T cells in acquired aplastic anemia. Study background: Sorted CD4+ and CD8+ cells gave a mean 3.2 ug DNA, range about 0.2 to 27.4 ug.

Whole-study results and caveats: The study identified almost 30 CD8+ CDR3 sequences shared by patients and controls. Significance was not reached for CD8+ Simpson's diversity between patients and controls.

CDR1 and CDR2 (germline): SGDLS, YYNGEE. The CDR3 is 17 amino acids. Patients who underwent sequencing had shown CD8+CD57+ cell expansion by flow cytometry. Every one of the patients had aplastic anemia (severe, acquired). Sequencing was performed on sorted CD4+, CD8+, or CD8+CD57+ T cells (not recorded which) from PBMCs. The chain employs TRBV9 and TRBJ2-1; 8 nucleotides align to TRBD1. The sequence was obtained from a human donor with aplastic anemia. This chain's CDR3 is CACSVEGGQVRGNEQFF. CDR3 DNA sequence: TGTGCCTGCAGCGTAGAAGGGGGACAGGTCCGAGGGAATGAGCAGTTCTTC.